Shown below are 26 T cell receptor beta chains from a single sample sequenced in a study of blood T cell repertoires in COVID-19. Data came from immunoSEQ multiplex PCR; TCRdb stores just in-frame clones and leaves some out. This table has fewer than 250,000 clones, under 90% appearing once. The sample was peripheral blood. Receptor source: a man in his thirties or forties with active or convalescent COVID-19.

The rearrangement links TRBV10-2 to TRBJ1-2, with D possibly matching TRBD1 (5 bases). The CDR3 runs 13 residues. CDR1 and CDR2 (germline): WSHSY, SAAADI. Trimming left V 3 bases short and J 6 bases short, with 11 bases between. The chain's CDR3 is CASSDPPGNGYTF. The CDR3 nucleotides are TGCGCCAGCAGTGACCCCCCAGGGAATGGCTACACCTTC.

CDR3 protein: CASSRQGVRGEQYF. The CDR3, as DNA: TGTGCCAGCAGCCGTCAGGGGGTGAGGGGCGAGCAGTACTTC. This chain uses TRBV6-5 with TRBJ2-7, with 7 bases lining up with TRBD1. Germline assignment: CDR1 MNHEY and CDR2 SVGAGI. Losses at the gene ends were 6 bases for V and 6 bases for J; bases not matched to a gene: 11. The CDR3 is made up of 14 amino acids.

The genes are TRBV27 and TRBJ2-7, with 7 bases fitting TRBD1. V was clipped by 8 bases and J by 2 bases; unmatched bases: 9. Germline V gives CDR1 MNHEY, CDR2 SMNVEV (reference sequence). CDR3 length equals 14 residues. This CDR3 reads CASGILQGTYEQYF. CDR3 coding DNA: TGTGCCAGCGGAATCTTACAGGGGACCTACGAGCAGTACTTC.

This chain connects TRBV7-2 to TRBJ1-2; D unresolved. The V end lost 6 bases, the J end lost 8 bases, and 22 bases lay between the germline ends. The CDR3 extends over 15 amino acids. The germline gives CDR1 SGHTA, CDR2 FQGNSA. The CDR3 nucleotides read TGTGCCAGCAGTCAGGCGGGTAGGGCGACGAGCGGCTACACCTTC. It codes for CASSQAGRATSGYTF.

V gene TRBV12-3 or TRBV12-4 combines with J gene TRBJ2-2, with D tentatively TRBD2 (5 bases). This CDR3 is 13 amino acids long. Trimming took 6 bases from V and 5 from J, leaving 10 bases between them. CDR3 sequence reads: CASRLRETGELFF. CDR3 nucleotides: TGTGCCAGCAGGTTACGGGAAACCGGGGAGCTGTTTTTT.

This chain links TRBV18 with TRBJ2-3; D ambiguous. This CDR3 region has 15 residues. Germline V gene data show CDR1 as KGHSH and CDR2 as LQKENI. V was cut by 3 bases and J by 0 bases, with 10 bases left in between. The CDR3 DNA reads as TGTGCCAGCTCACCGCGAACCACTAGCACAGATACGCAGTATTTT. Amino acids: CASSPRTTSTDTQYF.

This chain joins TRBV19 and TRBJ1-2; TRBD1 agrees at 10 bases. V lost 4 bases, J lost 2 bases, and 7 bases stayed unmatched. The CDR3 sequence is 16 residues long. CDR1 and CDR2 from the germline V gene are LNHDA and SQIVND (reference sequence). The CDR3 reads CASSTPGQGENYGYTF. CDR3 sequence (DNA): TGTGCCAGTAGTACACCCGGACAGGGGGAGAACTATGGCTACACCTTC.

The chain employs TRBV29-1 and TRBJ2-3, with 8 bases fitting TRBD2. This CDR3 is built from 22 residues. The V gene's germline CDR1 is SQVTM and CDR2 ANQGSEA. The J segment lost 8 bases and the V segment lost 3 bases, leaving 34 bases of the junction unmatched. CDR3 residues: CSVDRGGNRERRGSGEGSTQYF. The CDR3 DNA is TGCAGCGTTGACCGGGGGGGAAACCGGGAGCGTCGGGGTTCAGGGGAGGGAAGTACGCAGTATTTT.

The chain combines TRBV5-8 with TRBJ1-5; 9 bases line up with TRBD1. Germline V gene data show CDR1 as SGHTS and CDR2 as YDEGEE. V lost 5 bases, J lost 0 bases, and 6 bases stayed unmatched. This CDR3 comprises 16 residues. The CDR3 DNA follows: TGTGCCAGCAGTCAAGGGACAGGGAATAGCAATCAGCCCCAGCATTTT. It specifies CASSQGTGNSNQPQHF.

CDR3 loop: CASSSLSGYYGYTF. As DNA, the CDR3 is TGTGCCAGCAGCTCACTGTCGGGGTACTATGGCTACACCTTC. The chain is built from TRBV7-2 and TRBJ1-2, with D uncertain. The CDR3 length is 14 residues. The V end was cut by 4 bases, the J end by 3 bases, with 12 bases between. CDR1 is SGHTA and CDR2 is FQGNSA in the germline V gene.

The chain combines TRBV7-2 with TRBJ2-7, with 9 nucleotides matching TRBD2. The CDR3 covers 14 residues. V trimming: 5 bases; J trimming: 4 bases; junction bases outside the gene matches: 6. Germline V gene sequence: CDR1 SGHTA, CDR2 FQGNSA. The CDR3 coding sequence is TGTGCCAGCAGCACGCGGGAGGGCGGTTACGAGCAGTACTTC. Encoded protein: CASSTREGGYEQYF.

V is TRBV7-9 and J is TRBJ1-6; TRBD1 matches at 8 bases. This CDR3 is built from 13 residues. V lost 4 bases, J lost 13 bases, and 6 bases stayed unmatched. CDR1 and CDR2 from the germline V gene are SEHNR and FQNEAQ (reference sequence). CDR3 loop: CASSSGQGSPLHF. In DNA, the CDR3 is TGTGCCAGCAGCTCCGGACAGGGATCGCCCCTCCACTTT.

The genes are TRBV5-1 and TRBJ1-1, with unresolved D. Germline CDR1 and CDR2: SGHRS and YFSETQ. The CDR3 length is 14 residues. V lost 2 bases and J 0 bases, leaving 8 bases between the germline ends. The CDR3 is CASSFSSMNTEAFF. Here the CDR3 DNA reads TGCGCCAGCAGCTTCTCGAGTATGAACACTGAAGCTTTCTTT.

This chain links TRBV19 with TRBJ1-1; D ambiguous. The germline CDR1 and CDR2 sequences are LNHDA and SQIVND (reference sequence). This CDR3 has 11 residues. Trimming pared 7 bases from V and 6 bases from J, leaving 9 bases between. In DNA, the CDR3 is TGTGCCAGTAAGGGAGGACCTGAAGCTTTCTTT. Translating it yields CASKGGPEAFF.

The chain has TRBV28 and TRBJ2-2; the match to TRBD1 covers 8 bases. Per germline, CDR1 MDHEN and CDR2 SYDVKM. The CDR3 runs to 15 residues. J was trimmed by 5 bases and V by 3 bases; bases with no gene match: 5. The CDR3 nucleotides read TGTGCCAGCAGTTTTAGGGGGGACAGGACCGGGGAGCTGTTTTTT. Translation gives CASSFRGDRTGELFF. Drawing the rest from reference TRBV28 and TRBJ2-2, the complete variable domain is DVKVTQSSRYLVKRTGEKVFLECVQDMDHENMFWYRQDPGLGLRLIYFSYDVKMKEKGDIPEGYSVSREKKERFSLILESASTNQTSMYLCASSFRGDRTGELFFGEGSRLTVL.

The chain couples TRBV28 to TRBJ1-3; D not certain. CDR3 length: 12 amino acids. Germline V CDR1 and CDR2: MDHEN, SYDVKM. V was cut by 5 bases and J by 8 bases, with 10 bases left in between. CDR3 protein: CASSRSRDTIYF. The CDR3 DNA is TGTGCCAGCAGTAGGAGCCGGGACACCATATATTTT.

The chain is built from TRBV7-2 and TRBJ2-7, with 11 bases lining up with TRBD2. The germline V gene encodes CDR1 SGHTA and CDR2 FQGNSA. V was pared by 5 bases and J by 7 bases, with 16 bases of the junction left unmatched. This CDR3 comprises 17 residues. The CDR3 reads CASSPRLLAGGRREQYF. CDR3 in DNA: TGTGCCAGCAGCCCTCGTTTGCTAGCGGGGGGCCGCAGGGAGCAGTACTTC.

V usage is TRBV19 and J usage is TRBJ2-5; 12 bases are shared with TRBD2. Germline CDR1 reads LNHDA; CDR2 reads SQIVND (reference sequence). The CDR3 runs 16 residues. After removal of 3 bases from V and 4 bases from J, the junction contained 6 bases not matched to a gene. The CDR3 DNA is TGTGCCAGTAGTATCGGTGAACTAGCGGGAGGAGAGACCCAGTACTTC. Protein: CASSIGELAGGETQYF.

The chain couples TRBV11-3 to TRBJ1-1; 8 bases match TRBD1. This CDR3 is 14 amino acids long. Germline V CDR1 and CDR2: SGHNT, YENEEA. Trimming at V came to 5 bases and at J to 1 base, leaving 3 bases not matched to a gene. In DNA form, the CDR3 reads TGTGCCAGCAGCCCCGGGACAGGGAACACTGAAGCTTTCTTT. As protein: CASSPGTGNTEAFF.

This clone is a singleton in its sample. This chain uses TRBV4-3 with TRBJ2-1; TRBD2 is a possible D gene (6 bases). Trimming removed 0 bases at V and 6 bases at J, with 12 bases between. Germline V gene lookup returns CDR1 LGHNA and CDR2 YSLEER. The CDR3 spans 15 residues. The CDR3 coding sequence is TGCGCCAGCAGCCAAGATGTCCGGGAGTCCAATGAGCAGTTCTTC. This translates into CASSQDVRESNEQFF.

The chain combines TRBV27 with TRBJ2-2; D possibly corresponds to TRBD2 (6 bases). V was cut by 3 bases and J by 2 bases, with 7 bases left in between. The CDR3 is 14 amino acids. Germline V gene data show CDR1 as MNHEY and CDR2 as SMNVEV (reference sequence). The CDR3 is CASSLGLNTGELFF. The DNA for the CDR3 is TGTGCCAGCAGTTTGGGACTCAACACCGGGGAGCTGTTTTTT.

V is TRBV27 and J is TRBJ2-1; 12 nucleotides line up with TRBD2. Germline V gives CDR1 MNHEY, CDR2 SMNVEV (reference sequence). This CDR3 has 18 amino acids. With V trimmed by 1 base and J by 7 bases, 11 bases remained unmatched. The CDR3 here is CASSLFQTSGRKGNEQFF. The CDR3, as DNA: TGTGCCAGCAGTTTATTTCAAACTAGCGGGAGGAAAGGTAATGAGCAGTTCTTC.

The chain employs TRBV7-2 and TRBJ1-1; no reliable D call. The V and J ends lost 5 bases and 0 bases respectively, with 16 bases between them. CDR1 SGHTA and CDR2 FQGNSA come from the germline V gene. The CDR3 contains 16 residues. CDR3 DNA: TGTGCCAGCAGCCCCAGTTATGGTTTGGTGAACACTGAAGCTTTCTTT. This translates into CASSPSYGLVNTEAFF.

V gene TRBV5-4 combines with J gene TRBJ2-1; D perhaps matches TRBD2 (6 bases). This CDR3 spans 14 amino acids. Germline V gene sequence: CDR1 SGHNT, CDR2 YYREEE (reference sequence). The V end lost 5 bases, the J end lost 1 base, and 10 bases lay between the germline ends. DNA for the CDR3: TGTGCCAGCAGTTGGGGGGTTTCCTACAATGAGCAGTTCTTC. It encodes CASSWGVSYNEQFF.

The rearrangement uses TRBV5-1 and TRBJ1-6, with a tentative D call TRBD1 (6 bases). Trimming took 7 bases from V and 8 from J, leaving 16 bases between them. The CDR3 has 14 amino acids. CDR1 and CDR2 (germline): SGHRS, YFSETQ. The chain's CDR3 is CASSSGQTDSPLHF. The CDR3 DNA follows: TGCGCCAGCTCAAGTGGACAGACGGATTCACCCCTCCACTTT.

The rearrangement uses TRBV9 and TRBJ1-2; D is unclear. CDR1 and CDR2 from the germline V gene are SGDLS and YYNGEE. Trimming removed 3 bases at V and 3 bases at J, with 12 bases between. CDR3 length: 14 residues. CDR3: CASSERGSDYGYTF. CDR3 sequence (DNA): TGTGCCAGCAGCGAGAGAGGTTCGGACTATGGCTACACCTTC.